One sample yielded the 32 T cell receptor beta chains listed below, sequenced in a study of CD8+ T cells in alopecia areata. cDNA prepared by RNA extraction and subsequent reverse transcription served as the template for sequencing. TCRdb's table, derived via immunoSEQ multiplex PCR, lists solely in-frame clones and lacks some. The profile covers approximately 100,000 clones, with 80% to 90% appearing a single time and approximately 10% taken by the ten largest. Treatment given: oral pan-JAK inhibitor, 5-10 mg twice daily. The sequences come from CD8+ T cells sorted from blood, collected at approximately week 34, from a patient treated with tofacitinib. These receptors originate from a human donor with alopecia areata.

CDR3 residues: CASRWTGGSYNEQFF. The CDR3 DNA reads as TGTGCCAGCAGATGGACAGGGGGCTCCTACAATGAGCAGTTCTTC. The chain has TRBV7-2 and TRBJ2-1, with 10 bases lining up with TRBD1. Germline trimming cut 6 bases from V and 0 bases from J; bases unmatched to any gene: 2. This CDR3 region has 15 residues. Germline values: CDR1 SGHTA, CDR2 FQGNSA.

Comments on this clone: The sample has other DNA sequences that encode this CDR3 too. J is TRBJ1-1 and V is TRBV4-1; 8 positions match TRBD1. This CDR3 has 14 residues. Trimming at V came to 4 bases and at J to 1 base, leaving 2 bases not matched to a gene. Germline V gives CDR1 MGHRA, CDR2 YSYEKL. The CDR3 region has the DNA TGCGCCAGCAGCCTTGGACAGGGGAACACTGAAGCTTTCTTT. It yields the protein CASSLGQGNTEAFF.

The V call is TRBV28, the J call TRBJ2-7; 10 nucleotides align to TRBD1. Germline CDR1 is MDHEN and CDR2 is SYDVKM. The CDR3 is 15 amino acids. V was pared by 5 bases and J by 2 bases, with 6 bases of the junction left unmatched. The DNA for the CDR3 is TGTGCCAGCAGTCTAGGGGACAGGGGTACCTACGAGCAGTACTTC. Translation: CASSLGDRGTYEQYF. The full variable domain, its missing parts supplied by reference TRBV28 and TRBJ2-7, is DVKVTQSSRYLVKRTGEKVFLECVQDMDHENMFWYRQDPGLGLRLIYFSYDVKMKEKGDIPEGYSVSREKKERFSLILESASTNQTSMYLCASSLGDRGTYEQYFGPGTRLTVT.

In regard to this clone: An end of the junction does not agree with germline; a read error may underlie this. Other DNA sequences of this sample code for an identical CDR3. This chain joins TRBV27 and TRBJ2-5; D is unresolved. Germline assignment: CDR1 MNHEY and CDR2 SMNVEV (reference sequence). The length of the CDR3 is 12 residues. CDR3 in amino acids: CATVDNRETQYF. In nucleotides, the CDR3 is TGCGCCACGGTCGACAATAGAGAGACCCAGTACTTC.

The chain is built from TRBV6-1 and TRBJ1-1; D gene uncertain. CDR3 size: 12 residues. Looked up from germline, CDR1 is MNHNS and CDR2 is SASEGT. V was pared by 6 bases and J by 4 bases, with 9 bases between. Written as DNA, the CDR3 is TGTGCCAGCAGGGACTATGGCACTGAAGCTTTCTTT. It is translated as CASRDYGTEAFF.

V is TRBV5-1 and J is TRBJ1-5; perhaps TRBD1 as D (5 bases). Germline V gene data show CDR1 as SGHRS and CDR2 as YFSETQ. This CDR3 has 15 amino acids. V was trimmed by 4 bases and J by 2 bases, leaving 13 bases between them. The CDR3 spells CASSVGQEGNQPQHF. The CDR3 DNA follows: TGCGCCAGCAGCGTCGGACAAGAAGGCAATCAGCCCCAGCATTTT.

The DNA for the CDR3 is TGTGCCAGCAGTTACTCCTCAAGGGCCCACGAGCAGTACTTC. Protein product: CASSYSSRAHEQYF. This chain joins TRBV6-5 and TRBJ2-7; D uncertain. V lost 0 bases to trimming and J lost 5 bases, with 11 bases between them. Looked up from germline, CDR1 is MNHEY and CDR2 is SVGAGI. The CDR3 consists of 14 residues.

The CDR3 reads CASDSRDVGYGYTF. DNA of the CDR3: TGTGCCAGCGACTCGAGGGATGTGGGCTATGGCTACACCTTC. The chain uses TRBV6-4 and TRBJ1-2; D remains unclear. The CDR3 length is 14 residues. Germline values: CDR1 MRHNA, CDR2 SNTAGT. Between the trimmed V and J ends, which lost 8 bases and 4 bases, there was a span of 17 bases.

The chain has TRBV9 and TRBJ2-3, with D possibly being TRBD1 (6 bases). Germline V gene lookup returns CDR1 SGDLS and CDR2 YYNGEE. V lost 3 bases and J lost 6, with 8 bases in between. The CDR3 extends over 12 amino acids. For the CDR3, the DNA is TGTGCCAGCAGCGACCAGGGGGATACGCAGTATTTT. Protein sequence: CASSDQGDTQYF.

The gene calls are TRBV2 and TRBJ2-7; D assignment may be TRBD1 or TRBD2 (5 bases each). Deletions cut 1 base from V and 0 bases from J, with 10 bases between. The CDR3 sequence is 15 residues long. CDR1 and CDR2 (germline): SNHLY, FYNNEI. The CDR3 spells CASSEVGTASYEQYF. The CDR3 nucleotides are TGTGCCAGCAGTGAAGTCGGGACGGCCTCCTACGAGCAGTACTTC.

The chain combines TRBV27 with TRBJ2-7, with D possibly TRBD2 on 5 matching bases. Trimming removed 5 bases at V and 2 bases at J, with 13 bases between. The CDR3 consists of 14 residues. Looked up from germline, CDR1 is MNHEY and CDR2 is SMNVEV (reference sequence). The chain's CDR3 is CASSPYRGTYEQYF. DNA for the CDR3: TGTGCCAGCAGTCCTTACCGGGGAACCTACGAGCAGTACTTC.

The V call is TRBV7-2, the J call TRBJ2-3; 10 bases match TRBD2. This CDR3 has 17 residues. Germline V gene sequence: CDR1 SGHTA, CDR2 FQGNSA. After removal of 4 bases from V and 4 bases from J, the junction contained 11 bases not matched to a gene. In nucleotides, the CDR3 is TGTGCCAGCAGCTGGAGGCTTAGCGGGAGGATGGCAGATACGCAGTATTTT. This encodes CASSWRLSGRMADTQYF.

The rearrangement uses TRBV29-1 and TRBJ1-1; D is undetermined. Germline loops: CDR1 SQVTM, CDR2 ANQGSEA. This CDR3 region has 13 residues. The ends were cut back, 2 bases at V and 4 bases at J, with 11 bases in the middle. This CDR3 reads CSVESLDLTEAFF. CDR3 DNA: TGCAGCGTTGAATCCCTGGATCTCACTGAAGCTTTCTTT.

V usage is TRBV30 and J usage is TRBJ2-2; D remains ambiguous. Deletions cut 1 base from V and 3 bases from J, with 6 bases between. Germline values: CDR1 GTSNPN, CDR2 SVGIG (reference sequence). This CDR3 spans 13 amino acids. CDR3 region: CAWSGADTGELFF. The CDR3 bases are TGTGCCTGGAGTGGGGCAGACACCGGGGAGCTGTTTTTT.

This chain connects TRBV7-8 to TRBJ1-6; D is possibly TRBD1 (5 bases). The CDR3 length is 15 residues. V was shortened by 0 bases and J by 11 bases, with 14 bases between the two germline ends. The V gene's germline CDR1 is SGHVS and CDR2 FQNEAQ. CDR3 DNA: TGTGCCAGCAGCTTAGCGCCACAGGCATGGGCACCCCTCCACTTT. This gives the protein CASSLAPQAWAPLHF. The full variable domain, its missing parts supplied by reference TRBV7-8 and TRBJ1-6, is GAGVSQSPRYKVAKRGQDVALRCDPISGHVSLFWYQQALGQGPEFLTYFQNEAQLDKSGLPSDRFFAERPEGSVSTLKIQRTQQEDSAVYLCASSLAPQAWAPLHFGNGTRLTVT.

J is TRBJ1-5 and V is TRBV6-1; D gene uncertain. V was trimmed by 4 bases and J by 0 bases, leaving 13 bases between them. The CDR3 length is 16 residues. Germline V gene data show CDR1 as MNHNS and CDR2 as SASEGT. This CDR3 reads CASSAYTDYSNQPQHF. In nucleotides, the CDR3 is TGTGCCAGCAGTGCCTATACGGATTATAGCAATCAGCCCCAGCATTTT.

The chain employs TRBV7-6 and TRBJ1-1, with D unclear. Germline CDR1 SGHVS, CDR2 FNYEAQ. The CDR3 loop spans 15 amino acids. V lost 4 bases and J 0 bases, leaving 12 bases between the germline ends. The CDR3 DNA sequence: TGTGCCAGCAGCTCCGCCTGGTCCCTGAACACTGAAGCTTTCTTT. This encodes CASSSAWSLNTEAFF.

The chain combines TRBV4-1 with TRBJ2-1; perhaps D is TRBD1 or TRBD2 (5 bases each). The V gene's germline CDR1 is MGHRA and CDR2 YSYEKL. The CDR3 is 15 residues long. Trimming took off 1 base at V and 10 bases at J, with 17 bases between the two ends. DNA for the CDR3: TGCGCCAGCAGCCAAGTTAACGGCATACGGGACGAGCAGTTCTTC. Translation gives CASSQVNGIRDEQFF.

This clone has more than one count but fewer than ten. The chain employs TRBV29-1 and TRBJ2-3; 8 bases are shared with TRBD1. CDR1 and CDR2 (germline): SQVTM, ANQGSEA. The CDR3 is 14 amino acids. Trimming at V came to 0 bases and at J to 5 bases, leaving 4 bases not matched to a gene. CDR3 nucleotides: TGCAGCGTTGAAGAGACAGGGGAAGGAGATACGCAGTATTTT. This encodes CSVEETGEGDTQYF.

The V and J genes are TRBV2 and TRBJ2-1; 7 nucleotides align to TRBD1. Germline assignment: CDR1 SNHLY and CDR2 FYNNEI. The CDR3 runs to 11 residues. The junction had 4 bases not matched to a gene; V was cut back by 11 bases and J by 6 bases. The CDR3 region is CACGQANEQFF. The CDR3 DNA is TGTGCCTGCGGACAGGCCAATGAGCAGTTCTTC. Combining the CDR3 with reference TRBV2 and TRBJ2-1 gives the whole variable domain EPEVTQTPSHQVTQMGQEVILRCVPISNHLYFYWYRQILGQKVEFLVSFYNNEISEKSEIFDDQFSVERPDGSNFTLKIRSTKLEDSAMYFCACGQANEQFFGPGTRLTVL.

This clone was observed a few times. The rearrangement uses TRBV29-1 and TRBJ2-2; D remains ambiguous. The CDR3 sequence is 13 residues long. Germline lookup yields CDR1 SQVTM and CDR2 ANQGSEA. This chain's CDR3 is CSTGTENTGELFF. CDR3 coding DNA: TGCAGTACGGGTACAGAAAACACCGGGGAGCTGTTTTTT.

The chain uses TRBV27 and TRBJ2-7, with TRBD1 matching over 8 bases. Germline CDR1 reads MNHEY; CDR2 reads SMNVEV (reference sequence). The CDR3 is made up of 13 amino acids. Trimming removed 3 bases from V and 3 bases from J; junction bases left unmatched: 1. The CDR3 sequence: CASSLGTGYEQYF. In DNA, the CDR3 is TGTGCCAGCAGTTTGGGGACAGGCTACGAGCAGTACTTC.

V is TRBV9 and J is TRBJ2-1, with TRBD2 identical over 8 bases. V lost 0 bases, J lost 6 bases, and 2 bases stayed unmatched. Looked up from germline, CDR1 is SGDLS and CDR2 is YYNGEE. The CDR3 sequence is 14 residues long. DNA of the CDR3: TGTGCCAGCAGCGTAGTAAGCGGGGGCAATGAGCAGTTCTTC. Protein sequence: CASSVVSGGNEQFF.

The chain joins TRBV7-9 to TRBJ2-5, with D tentatively TRBD2 (5 bases). The CDR3 is 15 amino acids. Germline CDR1 SEHNR, CDR2 FQNEAQ (reference sequence). The V end lost 1 base, the J end lost 4 bases, and 13 bases lay between the germline ends. CDR3 sequence reads: CASSLVAGLGETQYF. Here the CDR3 DNA reads TGTGCCAGCAGCTTAGTTGCGGGTCTGGGAGAGACCCAGTACTTC.

The chain recombines TRBV6-1 with TRBJ1-1; unclear D gene. Between the trimmed V and J ends, which lost 1 base and 6 bases, there was a span of 6 bases. The germline gives CDR1 MNHNS, CDR2 SASEGT. The CDR3 covers 12 residues. The CDR3 DNA reads as TGTGCCAGCAGTGAAGTCCCCGCTGAAGCTTTCTTT. It encodes CASSEVPAEAFF.

The V and J genes are TRBV7-9 and TRBJ1-4; D may be TRBD1 (5 bases). This CDR3 contains 15 residues. The V end was cut by 5 bases, the J end by 5 bases, with 15 bases between. Germline V gene sequence: CDR1 SEHNR, CDR2 FQNEAQ (reference sequence). CDR3 sequence: CASSARPEGNEKLFF. The CDR3 region has the DNA TGTGCCAGCAGCGCCCGTCCAGAGGGGAATGAAAAACTGTTTTTT.

The chain uses TRBV7-9 and TRBJ2-2; D call uncertain. V gave up 5 bases and J gave up 2 bases, with 6 bases separating them. CDR3 length equals 13 residues. Germline V gives CDR1 SEHNR, CDR2 FQNEAQ (reference sequence). The CDR3 DNA is TGTGCCAGCAGCCCTCAAAACACCGGGGAGCTGTTTTTT. Translation gives CASSPQNTGELFF. The full variable domain, completed using reference TRBV7-9 and TRBJ2-2, is DTGVSQNPRHKITKRGQNVTFRCDPISEHNRLYWYRQTLGQGPEFLTYFQNEAQLEKSRLLSDRFSAERPKGSFSTLEIQRTEQGDSAMYLCASSPQNTGELFFGEGSRLTVL.

The chain recombines TRBV2 with TRBJ2-1, with 8 bases that match TRBD1. Losses at the gene ends were 6 bases for V and 7 bases for J; bases not matched to a gene: 11. This CDR3 region has 15 residues. The V gene's germline CDR1 is SNHLY and CDR2 FYNNEI. The CDR3 DNA is TGTGCCAGCAGGGACCCGACAGGGGTATGGAATGAGCAGTTCTTC. This codes for CASRDPTGVWNEQFF. Supplemented by reference TRBV2 and TRBJ2-1, the full variable domain reads EPEVTQTPSHQVTQMGQEVILRCVPISNHLYFYWYRQILGQKVEFLVSFYNNEISEKSEIFDDQFSVERPDGSNFTLKIRSTKLEDSAMYFCASRDPTGVWNEQFFGPGTRLTVL.

V and J are TRBV14 and TRBJ1-1; D is uncertain. Trimming stripped 2 bases from V and 6 bases from J, with 10 bases between. The germline V gene has CDR1 SGHDN and CDR2 FVKESK. CDR3 length: 13 amino acids. This CDR3 is CASSQYRSPEAFF. In DNA, the CDR3 is TGTGCCAGCAGCCAATATCGCAGCCCTGAAGCTTTCTTT.

The J gene is TRBJ1-1, the V gene TRBV6-5, with a weak D call TRBD1 (5 bases). The CDR3 length is 14 residues. V dropped 0 bases and J dropped 8 bases, with 13 bases sitting between them. Germline V CDR1 and CDR2: MNHEY, SVGAGI. The CDR3: CASSYSGGVYEAFF. CDR3 nucleotide sequence: TGTGCCAGCAGTTACTCGGGGGGGGTCTACGAAGCTTTCTTT.

The chain carries TRBV23-1 and TRBJ1-5, with unresolved D. TRBV23-1 is known as an ORF, though its function is uncertain. CDR3 size: 17 residues. Between the trimmed V and J ends, which lost 4 bases and 3 bases, there was a span of 19 bases. This CDR3 reads CASSPYSGKENNQPQHF. The CDR3, as DNA: TGCGCCAGCAGTCCCTATTCGGGGAAAGAAAACAATCAGCCCCAGCATTTT.

The rearrangement uses TRBV27 and TRBJ2-4; D is unclear. The germline V gene has CDR1 MNHEY and CDR2 SMNVEV (reference sequence). The CDR3 contains 12 residues. The V end lost 6 bases, the J end lost 7 bases, and 10 bases lay between the germline ends. The CDR3 sequence is CASSQSGNIQYF. CDR3 DNA: TGTGCCAGCAGCCAGAGTGGGAACATTCAGTACTTC.